This T cell receptor beta chain was sequenced during a study of T cells expressing NK-cell markers. Study background: Sorted CD3+CD56-NKG2C+, CD3+CD56+NKG2C- and CD3+CD56+NKG2C+ T cells were the source of the TCR beta repertoires.

The CDR3 is made up of 15 amino acids. CDR1 SGHRS and CDR2 YFSETQ come from the germline V gene. TCRdb reprocessed the 5' RACE reads and keeps a single row for each CDR3 protein, giving no DNA. The table lists a few hundred thousand distinct CDR3 sequences. The chain is built from TRBV5-1 and TRBJ2-1; the D gene TCRdb calls, TRBD1, cannot be checked with no DNA. The clonotype comes from a man aged 18 to 70 in good health. The sample was blood T cells: a sorted CD56 or NKG2C T cell subset, CD4+ or CD8+ T cells, or bulk PBMC T cells (not recorded which). The CDR3 sequence: CASSWTGQPVNEQFF.